A selection of T cell receptor beta chains follows, all from one sample in a study of blood T cells in healthy people across ages. One entry per CDR3 protein, called by TCRdb with MiXCR from the 5' RACE reads. This table has around 1,000,000 distinct CDR3 sequences, roughly 24% appearing once. This sample also belongs to another study, concerning T cells of mothers and their children.

The sequenced sample consisted of blood. The receptors stem from a girl aged 2-10 years in good health. The CDR3 runs from the conserved cysteine through the conserved F or W. D genes are given only for firm matches. Clone size appears in some rows only: once, few, many, or a class for an expanded clone.

D	length	size	V	J	CDR3	DNA
.	13	.	TRBV28	TRBJ1-1	CASRPTANTEAFF	TGTGCCAGCAGGCCAACAGCGAACACTGAAGCTTTCTTT
.	16	few	TRBV7-6	TRBJ1-2	CASSFEVQATYDGYTF	TGTGCCAGCAGCTTTGAAGTACAGGCGACTTATGATGGCTACACCTTC
.	14	.	TRBV12-5	TRBJ2-2	CASGFLGSAGELFF	TGTGCTAGTGGTTTCCTGGGATCGGCCGGGGAGCTGTTTTTT
TRBD1	13	few	TRBV4-1	TRBJ2-4	CATRGTAQNIQYF	TGCGCCACCAGAGGGACAGCTCAAAACATTCAGTACTTC
.	16	few	TRBV5-1	TRBJ2-4	CASSSTEDTAGNIQYF	TGCGCCAGCAGTTCTACCGAGGACACAGCCGGGAACATTCAGTACTTC
.	15	.	TRBV5-1	TRBJ1-4	CASSLAGGPDEKLFF	TGCGCCAGCAGCTTGGCCGGGGGGCCTGATGAAAAACTGTTTTTT
.	13	few	TRBV4-2	TRBJ2-1	CASSQDNPIEQFF	TGTGCCAGCAGCCAAGATAACCCGATTGAGCAGTTCTTC
.	13	few	TRBV7-2	TRBJ2-3	CASSQPLTDTQYF	TGTGCCAGCAGCCAGCCCCTTACAGATACGCAGTATTTT
.	14	few	TRBV29-1	TRBJ2-5	CSVGQPNAQETQYF	TGCAGCGTGGGACAACCCAACGCCCAAGAGACCCAGTACTTC
.	15	.	TRBV6-2/TRBV6-3	TRBJ2-7	CASSSLTGAHYEQYF	TGTGCCAGCAGTTCATTGACAGGAGCCCACTACGAGCAGTACTTC
.	14	few	TRBV20-1	TRBJ2-7	CSASTIALPYEQYF	TGCAGTGCTAGTACTATAGCGCTACCCTACGAGCAGTACTTC
.	15	few	TRBV4-2	TRBJ2-1	CASSQTSNQYNEQFF	TGTGCCAGCAGCCAAACGTCTAACCAATACAATGAGCAGTTCTTC
.	16	.	TRBV11-3	TRBJ2-1	CASSLGDKSSYNEQFF	TGTGCCAGCAGCTTAGGGGACAAGAGCTCCTACAATGAGCAGTTCTTC
.	16	.	TRBV24-1	TRBJ2-1	CATSPEGSQYYNEQFF	TGTGCCACCAGTCCCGAGGGCAGCCAATACTACAATGAGCAGTTCTTC
.	13	.	TRBV20-1	TRBJ2-2	CSGWDTDTGELFF	TGCAGCGGCTGGGACACCGACACCGGGGAGCTGTTTTTT
.	13	.	TRBV29-1	TRBJ2-7	CSVGAGFTYEQYF	TGCAGCGTTGGGGCAGGGTTTACCTACGAGCAGTACTTC
.	15	.	TRBV28	TRBJ2-5	CASSSPGQYLETQYF	TGTGCCAGCAGTTCGCCTGGACAGTATCTCGAGACCCAGTACTTC
.	15	.	TRBV11-2	TRBJ2-5	CASSLRRARGKTQYF	TGTGCCAGCAGCTTGCGCAGGGCCAGAGGGAAGACCCAGTACTTC
.	12	.	TRBV7-6	TRBJ2-1	CASSLVFKEQFF	TGTGCCAGCAGCTTAGTGTTTAAAGAGCAGTTCTTC
.	13	.	TRBV29-1	TRBJ1-2	CSVEWTAQYGYTF	TGCAGCGTTGAGTGGACAGCACAATATGGCTACACCTTC
TRBD2	14	few	TRBV12-3/TRBV12-4	TRBJ2-1	CASKTGLHYNEQFF	TGTGCCAGCAAGACGGGACTACATTACAATGAGCAGTTCTTC
.	15	.	TRBV6-6	TRBJ2-5	CASSYSSVIGETQYF	TGTGCCAGCAGTTACAGTTCGGTGATCGGAGAGACCCAGTACTTC
TRBD2	15	.	TRBV3-1	TRBJ2-1	CASSLVTGGGYEQFF	TGTGCCAGCAGCCTAGTGACTGGGGGAGGGTATGAGCAGTTCTTC
TRBD2	20	.	TRBV5-6	TRBJ2-5	CASSLFIVGPFLADKETQYF	TGTGCCAGCAGCTTGTTTATTGTGGGACCCTTTCTAGCGGACAAAGAGACCCAGTACTTC
.	13	.	TRBV4-1	TRBJ1-4	CASSLGVQEKLFF	TGCGCCAGCAGCCTGGGGGTTCAAGAAAAACTGTTTTTT
.	18	.	TRBV5-1	TRBJ2-1	CASSTNGLAGPVMDEQFF	TGCGCCAGCAGCACCAACGGATTGGCGGGACCCGTTATGGATGAGCAGTTCTTC
.	16	.	TRBV28	TRBJ2-1	CASSSPSRDQGHEQFF	TGTGCCAGCAGTTCCCCCTCCCGGGACCAGGGTCATGAGCAGTTCTTC
TRBD1	15	few	TRBV14	TRBJ2-1	CASSQGQGDYYEQFF	TGTGCCAGCAGCCAAGGACAGGGTGACTATTATGAGCAGTTCTTC
.	14	few	TRBV19	TRBJ2-1	CASSVQGSYNEQFF	TGTGCCAGTAGTGTCCAGGGCTCCTACAATGAGCAGTTCTTC
.	11	.	TRBV13	TRBJ2-7	CASSPSHEQYF	TGTGCCAGCAGCCCTAGTCACGAGCAGTACTTC
.	13	.	TRBV29-1	TRBJ2-1	CSDKTGPYNEQFF	TGCAGCGACAAAACAGGGCCCTACAATGAGCAGTTCTTC
.	10	.	TRBV6-1	TRBJ1-5	CASNPQPQHF	TGTGCCAGCAATCCTCAGCCCCAGCATTTT
TRBD2	13	.	TRBV7-9	TRBJ2-2	CASSFGGIGELFF	TGTGCCAGCAGCTTCGGGGGGATCGGGGAGCTGTTTTTT
.	14	.	TRBV12-3/TRBV12-4	TRBJ1-1	CASSFFPEDTEAFF	TGTGCCAGCAGTTTTTTCCCTGAGGACACTGAAGCTTTCTTT
TRBD2	14	few	TRBV29-1	TRBJ2-3	CSVPGLAGGETQYF	TGCAGCGTGCCGGGACTAGCGGGGGGCGAGACGCAGTATTTT
.	11	.	TRBV21-1	TRBJ1-2	CASSKQTSHLF	TGTGCCAGCAGCAAACAAACTAGTCACCTCTTC
TRBD1	14	few	TRBV7-2	TRBJ1-1	CASSFGQVNTEAFF	TGTGCCAGCAGCTTCGGACAGGTGAACACTGAAGCCTTCTTT
.	13	few	TRBV20-1	TRBJ2-3	CSASGRRVYTQYF	TGCAGTGCTTCGGGCCGGCGCGTATATACGCAGTATTTT
.	14	few	TRBV29-1	TRBJ2-7	CSVEGGDRYYEQYF	TGCAGCGTTGAAGGCGGGGACCGCTACTACGAGCAGTACTTC
TRBD1	16	.	TRBV28	TRBJ2-5	CASSLGPQGNQETQYF	TGTGCCAGCAGTTTGGGCCCACAGGGGAACCAAGAGACCCAGTACTTC
TRBD1	13	few	TRBV7-9	TRBJ2-7	CASSLVGGIEQYF	TGTGCCAGCAGCTTAGTAGGGGGCATCGAGCAGTACTTC
.	16	.	TRBV5-1	TRBJ1-1	CASSFGIRTGNTEAFF	TGCGCCAGCAGCTTTGGGATACGGACGGGGAACACTGAAGCTTTCTTT
.	13	.	TRBV7-7	TRBJ2-7	CASSEMLYDEQYF	TGTGCTAGCAGCGAAATGCTATATGACGAGCAGTACTTC
.	15	.	TRBV12-3/TRBV12-4	TRBJ2-1	CASSLAGDTYNEQFF	TGTGCCAGCAGTTTAGCCGGAGACACCTACAATGAGCAGTTCTTC
.	18	once	TRBV7-9	TRBJ2-5	CASSFLGGRKMVQETQYF	TGTGCCAGCAGCTTTTTAGGTGGGCGGAAGATGGTTCAAGAGACCCAGTACTTC
TRBD1	14	.	TRBV27	TRBJ1-2	CASSFRDREYGYTF	TGTGCCAGCAGTTTCCGGGACAGGGAGTATGGCTACACCTTC
.	15	.	TRBV6-5	TRBJ2-5	CASSYSSLNQETQYF	TGTGCCAGCAGTTACTCTTCCCTGAATCAAGAGACCCAGTACTTC
.	15	many	TRBV7-8	TRBJ2-7	CASSLIGGRGVEQYF	TGTGCCAGCAGCTTAATTGGGGGACGAGGCGTCGAGCAGTACTTC
TRBD1	12	.	TRBV4-2	TRBJ1-1	CASLGGRTEAFF	TGTGCCAGCTTAGGGGGCCGGACTGAAGCTTTCTTT
.	16	few	TRBV4-3	TRBJ1-4	CASSQDRQKLNEKLFF	TGCGCCAGCAGCCAAGATCGGCAGAAGTTGAATGAAAAACTGTTTTTT
TRBD1	14	.	TRBV12-3/TRBV12-4	TRBJ1-1	CASSLDRGHAEAFF	TGTGCCAGCAGTTTAGACAGGGGGCACGCTGAAGCTTTCTTT
.	15	.	TRBV5-1	TRBJ2-3	CASSSPGWSTDTQYF	TGCGCCAGCAGCTCGCCTGGGTGGAGCACAGATACGCAGTATTTT
.	14	.	TRBV2	TRBJ1-5	CASSPDGLNQPQHF	TGTGCCAGCAGTCCGGACGGGCTCAATCAGCCCCAGCATTTT
TRBD1	17	.	TRBV28	TRBJ1-4	CASSFLARGLPNEKLFF	TGTGCCAGCAGTTTCTTGGCCAGGGGGTTACCCAATGAAAAACTGTTTTTT
TRBD2	13	.	TRBV9	TRBJ2-5	CASRSGIGETQYF	TGTGCCAGTCGTAGCGGGATCGGAGAGACCCAGTACTTC
TRBD2	18	few	TRBV9	TRBJ2-1	CASSVGGGLAGVYNEQFF	TGTGCCAGCAGCGTAGGAGGAGGACTAGCGGGAGTATACAATGAGCAGTTCTTC
TRBD1	13	.	TRBV28	TRBJ2-5	CASRSNTGTEQYF	TGTGCCAGCAGATCCAATACCGGGACAGAGCAGTACTTC